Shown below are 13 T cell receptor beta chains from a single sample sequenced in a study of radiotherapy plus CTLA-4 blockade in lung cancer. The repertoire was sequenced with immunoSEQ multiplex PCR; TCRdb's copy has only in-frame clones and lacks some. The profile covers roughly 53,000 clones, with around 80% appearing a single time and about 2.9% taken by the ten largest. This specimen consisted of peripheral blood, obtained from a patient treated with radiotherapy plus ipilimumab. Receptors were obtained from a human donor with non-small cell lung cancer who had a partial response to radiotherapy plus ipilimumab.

In DNA form, the CDR3 reads TGTGCCAGCAGCCGCTGGGACAGACCTACTGAAGCTTTCTTT. Amino acids: CASSRWDRPTEAFF. The V call is TRBV5-4, the J call TRBJ1-1, with 7 bases matching TRBD1. With 4 bases clipped from V and 5 bases from J, the junction kept 8 bases outside the gene matches. The CDR3 runs to 14 residues. Germline V gene sequence: CDR1 SGHNT, CDR2 YYREEE (reference sequence). The whole variable domain, remainder taken from reference TRBV5-4 and TRBJ1-1, is ETGVTQSPTHLIKTRGQQVTLRCSSQSGHNTVSWYQQALGQGPQFIFQYYREEENGRGNFPPRFSGLQFPNYSSELNVNALELDDSALYLCASSRWDRPTEAFFGQGTRLTVV.

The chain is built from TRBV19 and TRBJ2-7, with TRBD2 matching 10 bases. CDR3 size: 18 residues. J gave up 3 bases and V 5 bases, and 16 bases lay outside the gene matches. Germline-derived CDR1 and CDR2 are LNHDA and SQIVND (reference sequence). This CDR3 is CASSSDPPLAGVNYEQYF. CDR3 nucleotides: TGTGCCAGTAGTTCCGACCCCCCTCTAGCGGGGGTTAACTACGAGCAGTACTTC.

The CDR3 region has the DNA TGTGCCAGCAGCGAAGGTACAGGGGCAGGGTACGAGCAGTACTTC. Residues: CASSEGTGAGYEQYF. The chain joins TRBV9 to TRBJ2-7; TRBD1 matches 7 bases. Germline-derived CDR1 and CDR2 are SGDLS and YYNGEE. After removal of 3 bases from V and 4 bases from J, the junction contained 10 bases not matched to a gene. This CDR3 has 15 residues.

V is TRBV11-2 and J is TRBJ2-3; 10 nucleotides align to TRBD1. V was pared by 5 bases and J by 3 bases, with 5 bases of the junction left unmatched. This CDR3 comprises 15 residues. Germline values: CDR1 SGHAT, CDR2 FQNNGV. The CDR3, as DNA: TGTGCCAGCAGCGGACAGGGGGTAATTACAGATACGCAGTATTTT. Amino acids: CASSGQGVITDTQYF.

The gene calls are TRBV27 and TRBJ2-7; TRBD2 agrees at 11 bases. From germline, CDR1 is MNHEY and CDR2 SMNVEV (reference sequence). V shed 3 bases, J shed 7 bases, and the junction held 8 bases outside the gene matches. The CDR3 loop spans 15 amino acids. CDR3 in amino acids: CASSLLVAGGLEQYF. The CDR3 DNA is TGTGCCAGCAGTTTGCTCGTAGCGGGGGGGTTGGAGCAGTACTTC.

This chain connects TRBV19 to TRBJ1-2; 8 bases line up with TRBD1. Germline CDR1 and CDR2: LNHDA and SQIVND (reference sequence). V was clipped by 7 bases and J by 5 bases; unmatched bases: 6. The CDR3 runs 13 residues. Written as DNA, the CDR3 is TGTGCCAGTAAAACCCGGACAGGGTATGGCTACACCTTC. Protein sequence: CASKTRTGYGYTF.

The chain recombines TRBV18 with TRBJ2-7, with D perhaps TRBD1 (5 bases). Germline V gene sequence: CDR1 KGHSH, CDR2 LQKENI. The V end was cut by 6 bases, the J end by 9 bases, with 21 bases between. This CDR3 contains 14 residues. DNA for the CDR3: TGTGCCAGCTCCAGCGACAGACCCCTCGGCGGGCAGTACTTC. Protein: CASSSDRPLGGQYF.

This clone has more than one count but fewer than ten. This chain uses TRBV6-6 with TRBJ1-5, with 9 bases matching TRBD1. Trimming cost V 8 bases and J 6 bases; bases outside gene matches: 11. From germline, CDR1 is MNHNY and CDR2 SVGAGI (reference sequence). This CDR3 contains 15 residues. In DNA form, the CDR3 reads TGTGCCAGCGGACCGACAGGGGGAGGGGGTCAGCCCCAGCATTTT. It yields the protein CASGPTGGGGQPQHF.

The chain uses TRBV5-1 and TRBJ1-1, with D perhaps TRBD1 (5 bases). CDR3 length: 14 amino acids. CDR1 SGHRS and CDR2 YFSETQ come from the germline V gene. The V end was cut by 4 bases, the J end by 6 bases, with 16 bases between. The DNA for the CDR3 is TGCGCCAGCAGCCCATTCGGGGGGTCCGCTGAAGCTTTCTTT. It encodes CASSPFGGSAEAFF.

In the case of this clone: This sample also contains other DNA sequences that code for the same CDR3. CDR3 protein: CAWSDTAGAPDTQYF. The CDR3, as DNA: TGTGCCTGGAGTGATACAGCGGGGGCCCCGGATACGCAGTATTTT. The chain carries TRBV30 and TRBJ2-3; 8 bases align to TRBD2. V lost 1 base and J lost 6; bases outside the gene matches: 9. The germline CDR1 and CDR2 sequences are GTSNPN and SVGIG (reference sequence). The length of the CDR3 is 15 residues.

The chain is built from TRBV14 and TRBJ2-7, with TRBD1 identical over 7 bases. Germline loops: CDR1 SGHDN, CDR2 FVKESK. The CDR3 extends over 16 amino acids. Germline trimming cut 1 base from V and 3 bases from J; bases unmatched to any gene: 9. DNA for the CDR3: TGTGCCAGCAGCCAAGTTAGTGGGACAGAACACTACGAGCAGTACTTC. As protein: CASSQVSGTEHYEQYF.

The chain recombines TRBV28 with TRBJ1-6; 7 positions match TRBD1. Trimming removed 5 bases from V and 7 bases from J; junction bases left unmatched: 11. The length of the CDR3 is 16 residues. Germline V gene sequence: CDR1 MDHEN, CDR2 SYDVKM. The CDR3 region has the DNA TGTGCCAGCAGTGAGGGGGCGGGACCTAGCAATTCACCCCTCCACTTT. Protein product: CASSEGAGPSNSPLHF.

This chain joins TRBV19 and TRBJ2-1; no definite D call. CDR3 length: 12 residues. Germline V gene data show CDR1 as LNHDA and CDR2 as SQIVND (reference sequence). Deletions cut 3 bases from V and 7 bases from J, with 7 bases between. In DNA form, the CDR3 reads TGTGCCAGTAGTATCGTCGGGAATGAGCAGTTCTTC. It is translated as CASSIVGNEQFF.